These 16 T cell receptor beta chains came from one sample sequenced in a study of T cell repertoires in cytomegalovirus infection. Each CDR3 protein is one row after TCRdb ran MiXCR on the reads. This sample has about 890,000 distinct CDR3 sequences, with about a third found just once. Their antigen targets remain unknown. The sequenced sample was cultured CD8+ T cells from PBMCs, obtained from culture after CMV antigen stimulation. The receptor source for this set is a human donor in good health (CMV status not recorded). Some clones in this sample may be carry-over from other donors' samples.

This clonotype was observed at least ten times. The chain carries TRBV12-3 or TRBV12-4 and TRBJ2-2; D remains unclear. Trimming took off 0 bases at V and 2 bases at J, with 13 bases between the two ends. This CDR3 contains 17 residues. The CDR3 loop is CASSLALRLNNTGELFF. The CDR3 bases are TGTGCCAGCAGTTTAGCGCTTCGGCTAAATAACACCGGGGAGCTGTTTTTT.

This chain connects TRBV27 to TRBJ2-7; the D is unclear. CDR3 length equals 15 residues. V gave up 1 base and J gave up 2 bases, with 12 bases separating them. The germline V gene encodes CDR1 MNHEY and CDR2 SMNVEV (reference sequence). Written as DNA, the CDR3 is TGTGCCAGCAGTTTATTGGCAGGAAGTCCCTACGAGCAGTACTTC. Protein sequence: CASSLLAGSPYEQYF.

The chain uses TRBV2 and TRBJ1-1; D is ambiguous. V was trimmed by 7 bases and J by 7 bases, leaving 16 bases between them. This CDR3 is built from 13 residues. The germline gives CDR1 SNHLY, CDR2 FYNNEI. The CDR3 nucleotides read TGTGCCAGCAAAGGGAGTGGAGTGGTTGAAGCTTTCTTT. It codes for CASKGSGVVEAFF.

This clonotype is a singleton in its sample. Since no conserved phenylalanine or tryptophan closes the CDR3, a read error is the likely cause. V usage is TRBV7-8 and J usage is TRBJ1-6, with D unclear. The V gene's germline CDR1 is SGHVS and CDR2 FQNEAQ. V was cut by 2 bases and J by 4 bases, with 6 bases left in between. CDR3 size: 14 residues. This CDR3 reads CASSLREYNSPLHS. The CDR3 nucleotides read TGTGCCAGCAGCTTACGGGAGTATAATTCACCCCTCCACTCT.

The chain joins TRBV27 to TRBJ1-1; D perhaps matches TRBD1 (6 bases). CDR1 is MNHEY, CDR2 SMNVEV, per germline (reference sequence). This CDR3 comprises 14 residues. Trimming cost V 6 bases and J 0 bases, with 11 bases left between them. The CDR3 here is CASSRQELNTEAFF. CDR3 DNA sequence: TGTGCCAGCAGCCGACAGGAACTGAACACTGAAGCTTTCTTT.

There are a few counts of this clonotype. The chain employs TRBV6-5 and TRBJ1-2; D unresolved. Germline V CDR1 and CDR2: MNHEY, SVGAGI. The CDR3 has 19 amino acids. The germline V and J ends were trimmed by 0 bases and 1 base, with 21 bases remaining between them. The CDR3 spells CASSYSPSLARTLNYGYTF. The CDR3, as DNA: TGTGCCAGCAGTTACTCCCCCTCGTTGGCCAGGACTCTTAACTATGGCTACACCTTC.

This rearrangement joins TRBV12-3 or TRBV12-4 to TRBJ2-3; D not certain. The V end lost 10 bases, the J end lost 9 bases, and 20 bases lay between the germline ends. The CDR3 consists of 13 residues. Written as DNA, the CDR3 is TGTGCCACTGGGTTAAGCCGGGCGGTAACGCAGTATTTT. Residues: CATGLSRAVTQYF.

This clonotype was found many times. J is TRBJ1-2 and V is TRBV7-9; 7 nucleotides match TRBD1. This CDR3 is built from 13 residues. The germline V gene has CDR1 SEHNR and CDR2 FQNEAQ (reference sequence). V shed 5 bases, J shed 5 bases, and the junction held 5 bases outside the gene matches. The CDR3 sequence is CASSPETGYGYTF. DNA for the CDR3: TGTGCCAGCAGCCCAGAGACAGGGTATGGCTACACCTTC.

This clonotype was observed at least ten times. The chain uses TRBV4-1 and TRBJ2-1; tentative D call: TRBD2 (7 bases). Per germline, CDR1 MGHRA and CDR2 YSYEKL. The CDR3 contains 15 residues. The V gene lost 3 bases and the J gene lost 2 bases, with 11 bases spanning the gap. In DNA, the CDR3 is TGCGCCAGCAGCCAGGGAGGGGGGCCCTACAATGAGCAGTTCTTC. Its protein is CASSQGGGPYNEQFF.

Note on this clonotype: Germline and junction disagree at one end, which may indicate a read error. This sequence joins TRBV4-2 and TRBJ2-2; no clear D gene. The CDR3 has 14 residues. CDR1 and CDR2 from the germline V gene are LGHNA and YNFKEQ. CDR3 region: CANSQDRVAGELFF. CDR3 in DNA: TGTGCCAACAGCCAAGATCGGGTGGCCGGGGAGCTGTTTTTT.

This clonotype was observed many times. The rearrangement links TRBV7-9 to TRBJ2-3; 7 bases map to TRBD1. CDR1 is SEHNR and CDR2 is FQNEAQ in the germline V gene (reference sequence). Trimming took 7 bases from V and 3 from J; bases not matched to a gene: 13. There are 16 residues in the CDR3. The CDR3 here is CASTLTGSRGTDTQYF. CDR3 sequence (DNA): TGTGCCAGCACCCTGACAGGGAGTAGAGGGACAGATACGCAGTATTTT. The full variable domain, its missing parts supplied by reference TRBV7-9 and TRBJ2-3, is DTGVSQNPRHKITKRGQNVTFRCDPISEHNRLYWYRQTLGQGPEFLTYFQNEAQLEKSRLLSDRFSAERPKGSFSTLEIQRTEQGDSAMYLCASTLTGSRGTDTQYFGPGTRLTVL.

The DNA for the CDR3 is TGTGCCAGCAGCCTGGTAGACTACGAGCAGTACGTC. Amino acids: CASSLVDYEQYV. The chain employs TRBV7-8 and TRBJ2-7; D is ambiguous. Germline V lookup: CDR1 SGHVS, CDR2 FQNEAQ. CDR3 length equals 12 residues. V lost 5 bases to trimming and J lost 3 bases, with 8 bases between them.

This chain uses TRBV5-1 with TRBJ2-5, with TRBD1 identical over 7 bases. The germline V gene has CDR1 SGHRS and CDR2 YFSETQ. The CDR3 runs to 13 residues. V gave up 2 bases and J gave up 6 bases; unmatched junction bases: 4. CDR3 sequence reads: CASSFTGEKTQYF. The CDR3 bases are TGCGCCAGCAGCTTTACAGGGGAAAAGACCCAGTACTTC.

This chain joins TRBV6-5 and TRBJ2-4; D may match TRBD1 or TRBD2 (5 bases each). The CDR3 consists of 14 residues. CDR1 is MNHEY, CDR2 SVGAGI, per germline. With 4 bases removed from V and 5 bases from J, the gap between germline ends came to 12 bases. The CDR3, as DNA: TGTGCCAGCAGTTCACAGGTGGGGGAAAACATTCAGTACTTC. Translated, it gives CASSSQVGENIQYF.

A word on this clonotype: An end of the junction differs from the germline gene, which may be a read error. Written as DNA, the CDR3 is TGTACCAGCAGCGTAGCGGACAGCTCCTACAATGAGCAGTTCTTC. This codes for CTSSVADSSYNEQFF. The rearrangement links TRBV9 to TRBJ2-1, with D possibly called TRBD1 or TRBD2 (6 bases each). CDR3 length: 15 residues. Per the germline V gene, CDR1 is SGDLS and CDR2 is YYNGEE. Looking up the rest from reference TRBV9 and TRBJ2-1 gives the full variable domain: DSGVTQTPKHLITATGQRVTLRCSPRSGDLSVYWYQQSLDQGLQFLIQYYNGEERAKGNILERFSAQQFPDLHSELNLSSLELGDSALYFCTSSVADSSYNEQFFGPGTRLTVL.

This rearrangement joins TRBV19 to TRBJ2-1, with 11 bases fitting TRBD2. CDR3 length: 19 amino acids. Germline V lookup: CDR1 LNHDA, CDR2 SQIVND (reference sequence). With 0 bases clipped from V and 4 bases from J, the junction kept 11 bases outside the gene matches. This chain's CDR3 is CASSIDPIIWTSGYNEQFF. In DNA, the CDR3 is TGTGCCAGTAGTATAGATCCCATAATTTGGACTAGCGGGTACAATGAGCAGTTCTTC.